This T cell receptor beta chain is from a study of blood T cell repertoires in COVID-19. Study background: Acute and convalescent COVID-19 specimens originated in the United States, Italy and Spain.

The repertoire was sequenced with immunoSEQ multiplex PCR; TCRdb's copy has only in-frame clones and lacks some. The sample includes about 220,000 clones, roughly nine tenths of them seen just once. Germline V gene sequence: CDR1 MRHNA, CDR2 SNTAGT. Trimming removed 4 bases at V and 5 bases at J, with 9 bases between. The CDR3 consists of 13 residues. This chain connects TRBV6-4 to TRBJ1-5; no firm D call. This clonotype originated in a woman aged 25-40 years who had recovered from COVID-19. Sample: PBMCs or T cells enriched from blood (not recorded which). As DNA, the CDR3 is TGTGCCAGCAGTGTTCAGTTCGATCAGCCCCAGCATTTT. This sequence encodes CASSVQFDQPQHF.